The 10 T cell receptor beta chains below all came from one sample that was sequenced in a study of Graves' ophthalmopathy and Graves' hyperthyroidism. Transcripts of RNA were the source for amplifying TCR beta CDR3 regions. HTBI-primed RT-PCR formed the first round, and a multiplex PCR formed the second. TCRdb reanalysed the multiplex PCR reads using MiXCR and keeps one entry per CDR3 protein. Of about 620,000 distinct CDR3 sequences in the sample, about 20% were seen once. The sample taken for sequencing was peripheral blood. Receptors were obtained from a woman aged 18-35 years with stable Graves' hyperthyroidism. Some clones in this sample may be carry-over from other donors' samples.

This clonotype was counted ten times or more. A read error may produce the germline difference seen at one junction end. The rearrangement uses TRBV12-3 or TRBV12-4 and TRBJ2-4, with TRBD1 identical over 10 bases. The length of the CDR3 is 15 residues. The CDR3 DNA reads as TGTGCCAGCAGCGGGACAGGGGCAGCCAAAAACATTAAGTACTTC. It codes for CASSGTGAAKNIKYF.

The V call is TRBV7-9, the J call TRBJ2-7, with no clear D. The CDR3 length is 14 residues. Per germline, CDR1 SEHNR and CDR2 FQNEAQ (reference sequence). Between the trimmed V and J ends, which lost 5 bases and 0 bases, there was a span of 11 bases. The CDR3 DNA sequence: TGTGCCAGCAGCCCGTACGAGGCCTCCTACGAGCAGTACTTC. Translating it yields CASSPYEASYEQYF.

This clonotype has at least ten counts. The J gene is TRBJ2-5, the V gene TRBV2, with D uncertain. Germline V lookup: CDR1 SNHLY, CDR2 FYNNEI. V lost 2 bases, J lost 7 bases, and 17 bases lay in between. The CDR3 extends over 15 amino acids. CDR3 loop: CASSERSTGGGTQYF. In DNA, the CDR3 is TGTGCCAGCAGTGAACGTTCCACCGGTGGCGGGACCCAGTACTTC.

This clonotype showed up just a few times. The V call is TRBV18, the J call TRBJ1-1; D gene ambiguous. Germline CDR1 KGHSH, CDR2 LQKENI. This CDR3 contains 14 residues. Trimming removed 3 bases at V and 1 base at J, with 9 bases between. The CDR3 coding sequence is TGTGCCAGCTCACCGTCGACATCGAACACTGAAGCTTTCTTT. As protein: CASSPSTSNTEAFF.

This clonotype was seen ten or more times. This CDR3 is missing its conserved last phenylalanine or tryptophan, likely due to a read error. The chain recombines TRBV19 with TRBJ1-2; possible D gene TRBD1, 6 bases. The CDR3 spans 16 residues. V was trimmed by 2 bases and J by 3 bases, leaving 16 bases between them. CDR1 and CDR2 (germline): LNHDA, SQIVND (reference sequence). CDR3 sequence: CASSILAGALDYGYTL. CDR3 DNA sequence: TGTGCCAGTAGTATATTGGCAGGGGCCCTTGACTATGGCTACACCCTC.

Of note for this clonotype: A read error may be the cause here, since a much bigger clone is one base away. The rearrangement uses TRBV19 and TRBJ2-2, with D uncertain. This CDR3 comprises 16 residues. Per germline, CDR1 LNHDA and CDR2 SQIVND (reference sequence). Written as DNA, the CDR3 is TGTGCCAGTAGTAATCCCGGTGGCGCGAACATCGGGGAGCTGTTTTTT. Translation gives CASSNPGGANIGELFF.

The J gene is TRBJ1-1, the V gene TRBV2; D is undetermined. The CDR3 is 15 amino acids. Germline CDR1 SNHLY, CDR2 FYNNEI. Trimming removed 1 base at V and 6 bases at J, with 15 bases between. The CDR3 bases are TGTGCCAGCAGTGAAGGACTTTTCTCTGACCCTGAAGCTTTCTTT. The encoded protein is CASSEGLFSDPEAFF.

This chain's CDR3 is CASSLAPNRVNEQYF. In nucleotides, the CDR3 is TGTGCCAGCAGTTTAGCGCCTAACAGGGTCAACGAGCAGTACTTC. This chain joins TRBV12-3 or TRBV12-4 and TRBJ2-7; D perhaps matches TRBD1 (6 bases). This CDR3 region has 15 residues. The V gene lost 0 bases and the J gene lost 5 bases, with 14 bases spanning the gap.

This clonotype was seen ten or more times. CDR3 amino acids: CASSFDTSNQPQHF. The CDR3 DNA reads as TGTGCCAGCAGTTTTGACACTAGCAATCAGCCCCAGCATTTT. The rearrangement joins TRBV28 to TRBJ1-5; no reliable D call. CDR3 length equals 14 residues. V was trimmed by 3 bases and J by 0 bases, leaving 6 bases between them. Germline CDR1 reads MDHEN; CDR2 reads SYDVKM.

This clonotype was counted at least ten times. The V gene is TRBV12-5, the J gene TRBJ1-2, with D unresolved. The V end lost 3 bases, the J end lost 0 bases, and 8 bases lay between the germline ends. The V gene's germline CDR1 is LGHNT and CDR2 FRNRAP. The CDR3 runs 14 residues. The DNA of the CDR3 is TGTGCTAGTGGTTTAGCAGGAACTAACTATGGCTACACCTTC. This gives the protein CASGLAGTNYGYTF.